The 21 T cell receptor beta chains below come from one sample, sequenced in a study of T cells in Graves' hyperthyroidism and ophthalmopathy (dated by TCRdb to the late 2010s). Receptors were amplified or captured by multiplex PCR. For sequencing, an Illumina HiSeq 2000 was employed. The TCR beta CDR3 regions were amplified from the RNA transcripts. A first-round RT-PCR of the TCR CDR3 used the HTBI primer set with the Qiagen OneStep RT-PCR kit. In TCRdb, the public reads were trimmed at Q25 with fastp and aligned with MiXCR, with productive beta chains retained. When rows share a CDR3 protein, they turn into one entry using the most common DNA and genes. A total of a few hundred thousand distinct CDR3 sequences appear in this sample, roughly 21% of them only once. The top ten clonotypes cover 50% of the sample. The source material was blood. These receptors all come from a woman between 45 and 60 years old with Graves' hyperthyroidism.

DNA of the CDR3: TGTGCCAGCAGTCCAGGGACTAGGGAGCCCCACGATACGCAGTATTTT. Translating it yields CASSPGTREPHDTQYF. This chain uses TRBV13 with TRBJ2-3; 8 bases match TRBD2. The junction had 14 bases not matched to a gene; V was cut back by 6 bases and J by 6 bases. From germline, CDR1 is PRHDT and CDR2 FYEKMQ (reference sequence). This CDR3 has 16 residues.

This clonotype was picked up many times. The chain carries TRBV29-1 and TRBJ1-1; D unresolved. CDR1 is SQVTM, CDR2 ANQGSEA, per germline. The CDR3 contains 11 residues. V lost 7 bases and J lost 4, with 10 bases in between. The DNA for the CDR3 is TGCAGCGCTAAGCCGGGCACTGAAGCTTTCTTT. Its protein is CSAKPGTEAFF.

This clonotype showed up just a few times. V and J are TRBV27 and TRBJ2-2, with D perhaps TRBD1 or TRBD2 (5 bases each). This CDR3 spans 14 amino acids. Trimming shortened V by 0 bases and J by 10 bases, and 12 bases separated the two germline ends. The germline gives CDR1 MNHEY, CDR2 SMNVEV (reference sequence). CDR3: CASSLSRGSEELFF. The CDR3 DNA reads as TGTGCCAGCAGTTTATCCCGGGGCTCCGAGGAGCTGTTTTTT.

This clonotype was counted many times. This sequence joins TRBV28 and TRBJ2-5; 11 bases match TRBD2. The CDR3 totals 16 residues. Germline trimming cut 5 bases from V and 6 bases from J; bases unmatched to any gene: 11. Germline V gene data show CDR1 as MDHEN and CDR2 as SYDVKM. The CDR3 loop reads CASSSSGTSGRQTQYF. The DNA for the CDR3 is TGTGCCAGCAGTAGCTCCGGGACTAGCGGAAGACAGACCCAGTACTTC.

This clonotype was seen more than once but under ten times. The chain couples TRBV5-1 to TRBJ2-5, with TRBD2 as a possible D gene (6 bases). This CDR3 is built from 14 residues. The V gene lost 6 bases and the J gene lost 3 bases, with 15 bases spanning the gap. Germline assignment: CDR1 SGHRS and CDR2 YFSETQ. The CDR3 loop reads CASTSGVREETQYF. CDR3 in DNA: TGCGCCAGCACCTCGGGGGTAAGGGAAGAGACCCAGTACTTC.

J is TRBJ2-5 and V is TRBV29-1, with 9 bases identical to TRBD2. Losses at the gene ends were 5 bases for V and 1 base for J; bases not matched to a gene: 2. Per the germline V gene, CDR1 is SQVTM and CDR2 is ANQGSEA. This CDR3 region has 13 residues. CDR3 sequence: CSVPSGVQETQYF. As DNA, the CDR3 is TGCAGCGTTCCTAGCGGGGTCCAAGAGACCCAGTACTTC.

This clonotype was detected only a few times. The rearrangement links TRBV10-3 to TRBJ1-6; D gene unclear. V lost 3 bases, J lost 6 bases, and 9 bases lay in between. CDR1 is ENHRY, CDR2 SYGVKD, per germline. CDR3 length: 14 amino acids. The DNA for the CDR3 is TGTGCCATCAGTGACACGGTTTCTAATTCACCCCTCCACTTT. Its protein product is CAISDTVSNSPLHF.

In this sample, this clonotype turned up many times. The chain recombines TRBV28 with TRBJ1-1, with TRBD1 identical over 7 bases. This CDR3 has 13 amino acids. V was clipped by 6 bases and J by 5 bases; unmatched bases: 6. Germline V CDR1 and CDR2: MDHEN, SYDVKM. DNA of the CDR3: TGTGCCAGCAGCTTTAGGGGGCAAACTGAAGCTTTCTTT. As protein: CASSFRGQTEAFF.

This chain joins TRBV11-2 and TRBJ2-2; 8 nucleotides match TRBD2. This CDR3 has 14 amino acids. Germline V gives CDR1 SGHAT, CDR2 FQNNGV. With 3 bases clipped from V and 8 bases from J, the junction kept 5 bases outside the gene matches. For the CDR3, the DNA is TGTGCCAGCAGCTTGGGCGGGAGGTTTGGGGAGCTGTTTTTT. The encoded protein is CASSLGGRFGELFF.

This rearrangement joins TRBV10-3 to TRBJ1-6; 7 bases map to TRBD1. This CDR3 is 19 amino acids long. Trimming cost V 2 bases and J 8 bases; bases outside gene matches: 18. Per the germline V gene, CDR1 is ENHRY and CDR2 is SYGVKD. CDR3 protein: CAISEPAGQALGFDSPLHF. DNA for the CDR3: TGTGCCATCAGTGAGCCCGCCGGACAGGCTCTTGGTTTTGATTCACCCCTCCACTTT.

This clonotype was seen ten or more times. This chain links TRBV2 with TRBJ2-3; D unclear. The CDR3 covers 12 residues. Germline lookup yields CDR1 SNHLY and CDR2 FYNNEI. Trimming shortened V by 0 bases and J by 7 bases, and 5 bases separated the two germline ends. This CDR3 reads CASSEAAYTQYF. The CDR3 nucleotides read TGTGCCAGCAGTGAAGCAGCATATACGCAGTATTTT.

The chain links TRBV12-3 or TRBV12-4 to TRBJ1-3; no definite D call. This CDR3 spans 15 amino acids. V was shortened by 7 bases and J by 0 bases, with 13 bases between the two germline ends. The CDR3 nucleotides read TGTGCCAGCATTCTCGCAGGCCCCTCTGGAAACACCATATATTTT. Protein: CASILAGPSGNTIYF.

V and J are TRBV5-4 and TRBJ2-4; 10 bases are a match to TRBD1. Germline CDR1 SGHNT, CDR2 YYREEE (reference sequence). Trimming cost V 4 bases and J 3 bases; bases outside gene matches: 7. This CDR3 region has 16 residues. The CDR3 spells CASSPGTGEDKNIQYF. In DNA, the CDR3 is TGTGCCAGCAGCCCGGGGACAGGGGAGGACAAAAACATTCAGTACTTC.

The chain uses TRBV2 and TRBJ2-1, with TRBD2 as a possible D gene (6 bases). V lost 8 bases and J 6 bases, leaving 11 bases between the germline ends. The CDR3 extends over 12 amino acids. Germline V CDR1 and CDR2: SNHLY, FYNNEI. CDR3 bases: TGTGCCAGCGTCCGGGAGCTCAATGAGCAGTTCTTC. Translation: CASVRELNEQFF. Drawing the rest from reference TRBV2 and TRBJ2-1, the complete variable domain is EPEVTQTPSHQVTQMGQEVILRCVPISNHLYFYWYRQILGQKVEFLVSFYNNEISEKSEIFDDQFSVERPDGSNFTLKIRSTKLEDSAMYFCASVRELNEQFFGPGTRLTVL.

This clonotype was seen more than once but under ten times. The DNA of the CDR3 is TGCGCCAGCAGCTTGTTGAGCCAGAGCACAGATACGCAGTATTTT. Its protein is CASSLLSQSTDTQYF. J is TRBJ2-3 and V is TRBV5-1, with D hard to call. The CDR3 extends over 15 amino acids. The ends were cut back, 1 base at V and 0 bases at J, with 9 bases in the middle. Germline lookup yields CDR1 SGHRS and CDR2 YFSETQ. The full variable domain, in which reference TRBV5-1 and TRBJ2-3 provide the parts outside the CDR3, is KAGVTQTPRYLIKTRGQQVTLSCSPISGHRSVSWYQQTPGQGLQFLFEYFSETQRNKGNFPGRFSGRQFSNSRSEMNVSTLELGDSALYLCASSLLSQSTDTQYFGPGTRLTVL.

At least ten counts were recorded for this clonotype. The rearrangement uses TRBV3-1 and TRBJ2-3; D might be TRBD2 (6 bases). The germline V gene encodes CDR1 LGHDT and CDR2 YNNKEL (reference sequence). V lost 0 bases and J lost 2, with 12 bases in between. The CDR3 is 16 residues long. This CDR3 reads CASSQDGGLLTDTQYF. The CDR3 nucleotides read TGTGCCAGCAGCCAAGATGGGGGACTCCTCACAGATACGCAGTATTTT.

This clonotype was detected only a few times. The genes are TRBV27 and TRBJ1-2; no firm D call. Trimming stripped 2 bases from V and 6 bases from J, with 13 bases between. This CDR3 is built from 14 residues. Per germline, CDR1 MNHEY and CDR2 SMNVEV (reference sequence). As DNA, the CDR3 is TGTGCCAGCAGTTTAAATGGGGTCTCGGATGGCTACACCTTC. The encoded protein is CASSLNGVSDGYTF.

A remark on this clonotype: A clone one base away is much larger, so this may be a read error. The rearrangement uses TRBV12-3 or TRBV12-4 and TRBJ1-4; D is perhaps TRBD1 (6 bases). The CDR3 has 15 residues. CDR3 nucleotide sequence: TGTGCCAGCAGTTCGGGGGCTGCGGGTAATGAAAGACTGTTTTTT. Translating gives CASSSGAAGNERLFF.

This clonotype was seen ten or more times. The chain uses TRBV6-1 and TRBJ2-3; TRBD2 aligns across 9 bases. Germline V CDR1 and CDR2: MNHNS, SASEGT. This CDR3 comprises 15 residues. J lost 2 bases, V lost 2 bases, and 2 bases had no gene match. The CDR3, as DNA: TGTGCCAGCAGTGAAAGCGGGGGGAACACAGATACGCAGTATTTT. It specifies CASSESGGNTDTQYF.

This clonotype was detected only a few times. This chain connects TRBV12-3 or TRBV12-4 to TRBJ1-4; 10 bases line up with TRBD1. The CDR3 totals 18 residues. J was trimmed by 3 bases and V by 2 bases; bases with no gene match: 9. The CDR3 coding sequence is TGTGCCAGCAGTTTATTATGGGACAGGGGTAAATCTAATGAAAAACTGTTTTTT. Translating it yields CASSLLWDRGKSNEKLFF.

This clonotype was found many times. The chain couples TRBV18 to TRBJ1-1, with D perhaps TRBD1 (5 bases). The CDR3 has 14 amino acids. The germline gives CDR1 KGHSH, CDR2 LQKENI. V shed 0 bases and J shed 4 bases, with 9 bases lying between them. CDR3 in amino acids: CASSPPFGATEAFF. CDR3 sequence (DNA): TGTGCCAGCTCACCACCTTTCGGGGCCACTGAAGCTTTCTTT.